These 28 T cell receptor beta chains share one sample of origin, sequenced in a study of shared clonotypes between healthy human individuals. Generated by immunoSEQ multiplex PCR, the TCRdb table keeps only in-frame clones and is missing some. Of fewer than 1.4 million clones listed, about four fifths are singletons. Material for sequencing was memory CD4+ T cells from PBMCs. This sample's subset: CD45RA-negative fraction. Receptors originate from a man between 18 and 35 years old in good health. Some clones in this sample may be carry-over from other donors' samples.

This clone was detected ten times or more. This CDR3 is also generated by other DNA sequences in the sample. The chain combines TRBV7-9 with TRBJ2-6, with 10 positions matching TRBD1. J lost 2 bases, V lost 5 bases, and 12 bases had no gene match. The CDR3 spans 19 residues. In germline, CDR1 is SEHNR, CDR2 FQNEAQ (reference sequence). In nucleotides, the CDR3 is TGTGCCAGCAGCCCCCTGACAGGGGGCTATAGGGCTGGGGCCAACGTCCTGACTTTC. As protein: CASSPLTGGYRAGANVLTF.

The V and J genes are TRBV7-2 and TRBJ2-1, with D perhaps matching TRBD1 (6 bases). The V end lost 6 bases, the J end lost 4 bases, and 16 bases lay between the germline ends. The CDR3 is 15 amino acids. CDR1 and CDR2 (germline): SGHTA, FQGNSA. CDR3 coding DNA: TGTGCCAGCAGTCTGGACAGTCTACCTTACAATGAGCAGTTCTTC. It codes for CASSLDSLPYNEQFF. Based on the CDR3 plus reference TRBV7-2 and TRBJ2-1, the full variable domain is GAGVSQSPSNKVTEKGKDVELRCDPISGHTALYWYRQSLGQGLEFLIYFQGNSAPDKSGLPSDRFSAERTGGSVSTLTIQRTQQEDSAVYLCASSLDSLPYNEQFFGPGTRLTVL.

The chain recombines TRBV5-8 with TRBJ1-2, with D perhaps matching TRBD1 (6 bases). The ends were cut back, 1 base at V and 5 bases at J, with 12 bases in the middle. This CDR3 region has 14 residues. Germline-derived CDR1 and CDR2 are SGHTS and YDEGEE. The CDR3 nucleotides are TGTGCCAGCAGCTTGTGGCAGGGGACATATGGCTACACCTTC. The encoded protein is CASSLWQGTYGYTF.

As concerns this clone: Given a much more abundant clone one base away, this may be a read error. The chain has TRBV2 and TRBJ2-6, with D hard to call. CDR1 and CDR2 from the germline V gene are SNHLY and FYNNEI. The CDR3 has 12 amino acids. Trimming removed 7 bases at V and 2 bases at J, with 3 bases between. The CDR3, as DNA: TGTGCCAGCATAGCTGGGGCCAACGTCCTGACTTTC. Amino acids: CASIAGANVLTF.

The rearrangement uses TRBV30 and TRBJ2-3, with D tentatively TRBD1 (5 bases). Deletions cut 6 bases from V and 0 bases from J, with 10 bases between. The CDR3 has 13 amino acids. The germline gives CDR1 GTSNPN, CDR2 SVGIG (reference sequence). CDR3 amino acids: CACTGRSTDTQYF. In DNA form, the CDR3 reads TGTGCCTGTACAGGCCGGAGCACAGATACGCAGTATTTT.

The J gene is TRBJ2-7, the V gene TRBV5-1; 8 nucleotides agree with TRBD1. The J segment lost 6 bases and the V segment lost 4 bases, leaving 12 bases of the junction unmatched. CDR3 length equals 15 residues. CDR1 is SGHRS and CDR2 is YFSETQ in the germline V gene. CDR3 amino acids: CASSTGQGPFSEQYF. DNA of the CDR3: TGCGCCAGCAGCACAGGACAGGGTCCCTTCTCCGAGCAGTACTTC.

The sample holds one count of this clone. The chain combines TRBV28 with TRBJ2-5, with TRBD2 as a possible D gene (7 bases). Trimming removed 6 bases from V and 4 bases from J, with 15 bases in between. Germline values: CDR1 MDHEN, CDR2 SYDVKM. The CDR3 contains 14 residues. The CDR3 protein is CASRGGGVGETQYF. The DNA of the CDR3 is TGTGCCAGCAGAGGAGGGGGGGTCGGAGAGACCCAGTACTTC.

The chain links TRBV5-1 to TRBJ1-1, with TRBD1 matching 12 bases. Germline-derived CDR1 and CDR2 are SGHRS and YFSETQ. Germline trimming cut 4 bases from V and 3 bases from J; bases unmatched to any gene: 10. The CDR3 length is 17 residues. The CDR3 loop reads CASSTGTGGGMDTEAFF. In nucleotides, the CDR3 is TGCGCCAGCAGCACCGGGACAGGGGGCGGGATGGACACTGAAGCTTTCTTT.

Comments on this clone: Other DNA sequences of this sample code for an identical CDR3. The chain is built from TRBV5-5 and TRBJ1-1; D call uncertain. CDR3 length: 13 amino acids. The germline V gene has CDR1 SGHKS and CDR2 YYEKEE (reference sequence). With 4 bases removed from V and 1 base from J, the gap between germline ends came to 8 bases. The CDR3 loop reads CASSQGGNTEAFF. CDR3 nucleotides: TGTGCCAGCAGCCAAGGAGGGAACACTGAAGCTTTCTTT.

CDR3 sequence reads: CASSLLEYSGNTIYF. CDR3 DNA sequence: TGTGCCAGCAGCTTATTGGAGTACTCTGGAAACACCATATATTTT. This sequence joins TRBV7-9 and TRBJ1-3; D not certain. Trimming removed 2 bases from V and 0 bases from J, with 8 bases in between. Per germline, CDR1 SEHNR and CDR2 FQNEAQ (reference sequence). This CDR3 has 15 amino acids.

The chain joins TRBV5-4 to TRBJ1-3; D remains unclear. CDR1 and CDR2 (germline): SGHNT, YYREEE (reference sequence). Trimming pared 4 bases from V and 4 bases from J, leaving 15 bases between. The CDR3 is 15 residues long. CDR3 sequence (DNA): TGTGCCAGCAGCCCAACTCCCAATCTGGGAAACACCATATATTTT. It specifies CASSPTPNLGNTIYF.

V and J are TRBV18 and TRBJ1-2; D not certain. Trimming cost V 1 base and J 8 bases, with 23 bases left between them. CDR1 KGHSH and CDR2 LQKENI come from the germline V gene. This CDR3 contains 17 residues. The CDR3 DNA follows: TGTGCCAGCTCACCACTATTTGGTTTGCCGGGAACGGGAGGCTACACCTTC. It codes for CASSPLFGLPGTGGYTF.

The chain is built from TRBV28 and TRBJ2-3; 14 nucleotides agree with TRBD2. With V trimmed by 6 bases and J by 5 bases, 13 bases remained unmatched. CDR1 and CDR2 from the germline V gene are MDHEN and SYDVKM. This CDR3 region has 18 residues. The CDR3, as DNA: TGTGCCAGCAGAGAAACGGGACTAGCGGGAGTGCATCGAGATACGCAGTATTTT. Translated: CASRETGLAGVHRDTQYF.

This clone was seen ten or more times. The J gene is TRBJ1-1, the V gene TRBV18, with 8 bases fitting TRBD1. The ends lost 3 bases at V and 5 bases at J; junction bases unmatched: 8. The CDR3 has 15 residues. Germline V CDR1 and CDR2: KGHSH, LQKENI. The CDR3 protein is CASSPQGQEGTEAFF. The CDR3 region has the DNA TGTGCCAGCTCACCCCAGGGACAGGAGGGTACTGAAGCTTTCTTT.

This clone was detected once. The chain carries TRBV5-1 and TRBJ2-5; 9 bases match TRBD1. The CDR3 loop spans 14 amino acids. Germline V lookup: CDR1 SGHRS, CDR2 YFSETQ. The V and J ends lost 4 bases and 3 bases, in that order; junction bases with no gene match: 4. Written as DNA, the CDR3 is TGCGCCAGCAGCAACGGGACAGGGAAAGAGACCCAGTACTTC. Translated, it gives CASSNGTGKETQYF.

This clone was detected only once. The V and J genes are TRBV29-1 and TRBJ2-5, with D tentatively TRBD1 (6 bases). CDR3 length equals 12 residues. Germline assignment: CDR1 SQVTM and CDR2 ANQGSEA. Trimming stripped 3 bases from V and 7 bases from J, with 12 bases between. The CDR3 region is CSVDLIGGTQYF. The CDR3, as DNA: TGCAGCGTTGACCTGATAGGGGGGACCCAGTACTTC.

On this clone itself: Other DNA sequences of this sample code for an identical CDR3. This chain connects TRBV5-1 to TRBJ1-5; a possible D gene is TRBD1 (5 bases). This CDR3 region has 14 residues. Germline CDR1 is SGHRS and CDR2 is YFSETQ. The V end lost 0 bases, the J end lost 4 bases, and 8 bases lay between the germline ends. CDR3 protein: CASSLDQGNQPQHF. DNA of the CDR3: TGCGCCAGCAGCTTGGATCAGGGTAATCAGCCCCAGCATTTT.

The rearrangement joins TRBV25-1 to TRBJ2-1; D possibly corresponds to TRBD2 (5 bases). Trimming removed 4 bases at V and 9 bases at J, with 16 bases between. The CDR3 has 14 residues. Germline V gene sequence: CDR1 MGHDK, CDR2 SYGVNS. CDR3 residues: CASSVMTGGGEQFF. The CDR3 coding sequence is TGTGCCAGCAGTGTAATGACCGGAGGTGGTGAGCAGTTCTTC.

This chain uses TRBV5-1 with TRBJ2-2; 10 positions match TRBD2. With V trimmed by 2 bases and J by 4 bases, 2 bases remained unmatched. This CDR3 region has 15 residues. Germline CDR1 SGHRS, CDR2 YFSETQ. The CDR3 DNA follows: TGCGCCAGCAGCTTAACTAGCGGGATCACCGGGGAGCTGTTTTTT. Its protein product is CASSLTSGITGELFF.

The chain is built from TRBV29-1 and TRBJ2-5, with TRBD2 matching over 9 bases. Germline assignment: CDR1 SQVTM and CDR2 ANQGSEA. CDR3 length equals 13 residues. The junction had 8 bases not matched to a gene; V was cut back by 7 bases and J by 5 bases. The CDR3 spells CSAGGRAGETQYF. Here the CDR3 DNA reads TGCAGCGCTGGCGGGAGGGCGGGGGAGACCCAGTACTTC. Filled out from reference TRBV29-1 and TRBJ2-5, the complete variable domain reads SAVISQKPSRDICQRGTSLTIQCQVDSQVTMMFWYRQQPGQSLTLIATANQGSEATYESGFVIDKFPISRPNLTFSTLTVSNMSPEDSSIYLCSAGGRAGETQYFGPGTRLLVL.

V and J are TRBV5-6 and TRBJ1-1; 8 positions match TRBD1. V lost 1 base, J lost 4 bases, and 3 bases stayed unmatched. The CDR3 has 14 amino acids. The germline gives CDR1 SGHDT, CDR2 YYEEEE. The DNA for the CDR3 is TGTGCCAGCAGCTTGCAGGGGGCGCCCACTGAAGCTTTCTTT. Encoded protein: CASSLQGAPTEAFF.

V is TRBV18 and J is TRBJ2-1, with 7 bases lining up with TRBD2. The CDR3 consists of 17 residues. The germline gives CDR1 KGHSH, CDR2 LQKENI. V dropped 0 bases and J dropped 3; count of bases not matched to a gene: 8. The CDR3 bases are TGTGCCAGCTCACCACCCCGAATAGCGGGTAGCTACAATGAGCAGTTCTTC. Its protein product is CASSPPRIAGSYNEQFF.

The chain couples TRBV18 to TRBJ1-1; D may be TRBD1 (5 bases). The CDR3 runs 14 residues. Trimming removed 5 bases at V and 1 base at J, with 11 bases between. Germline CDR1 and CDR2: KGHSH and LQKENI. CDR3 DNA sequence: TGTGCCAGCTCATCGGGACTATCGAACACTGAAGCTTTCTTT. Amino acids: CASSSGLSNTEAFF.

This chain links TRBV14 with TRBJ2-3; 11 positions agree with TRBD2. CDR3 length: 14 residues. Per the germline V gene, CDR1 is SGHDN and CDR2 is FVKESK. The trim removed 1 base at V and 10 bases at J, leaving 4 bases unmatched. CDR3 residues: CASSQGLAGFAQYF. For the CDR3, the DNA is TGTGCCAGCAGCCAAGGACTAGCGGGGTTTGCGCAGTATTTT.

The V call is TRBV29-1, the J call TRBJ2-3, with 9 bases identical to TRBD2. Trimming removed 1 base from V and 4 bases from J; junction bases left unmatched: 3. Germline assignment: CDR1 SQVTM and CDR2 ANQGSEA. The CDR3 has 14 residues. CDR3 nucleotide sequence: TGCAGCGTTGAAGGCGGGAGGGGTTCAGATACGCAGTATTTT. Protein sequence: CSVEGGRGSDTQYF.

The V and J genes are TRBV5-1 and TRBJ2-5; D is perhaps TRBD2 (6 bases). The CDR3 length is 15 residues. The V gene lost 2 bases and the J gene lost 5 bases, with 16 bases spanning the gap. Germline V gene sequence: CDR1 SGHRS, CDR2 YFSETQ. This CDR3 reads CASSFAGPPRETQYF. DNA for the CDR3: TGCGCCAGCAGCTTCGCGGGACCCCCTCGGGAGACCCAGTACTTC.

The chain carries TRBV30 and TRBJ2-3; tentatively, D is TRBD1 (6 bases). The length of the CDR3 is 16 residues. V was clipped by 5 bases and J by 0 bases, with 18 bases between them. Germline V CDR1 and CDR2: GTSNPN, SVGIG (reference sequence). CDR3 region: CAWHQTGTYSTDTQYF. The CDR3 DNA follows: TGTGCCTGGCACCAAACCGGGACATATAGCACAGATACGCAGTATTTT.

The chain couples TRBV19 to TRBJ1-2, with 8 bases identical to TRBD1. Trimming cost V 7 bases and J 4 bases; bases outside gene matches: 11. The CDR3 extends over 15 amino acids. Germline lookup yields CDR1 LNHDA and CDR2 SQIVND (reference sequence). CDR3 region: CASNSRFRGLYGYTF. The CDR3 region has the DNA TGTGCCAGTAATTCCCGTTTCAGGGGGCTCTATGGCTACACCTTC.